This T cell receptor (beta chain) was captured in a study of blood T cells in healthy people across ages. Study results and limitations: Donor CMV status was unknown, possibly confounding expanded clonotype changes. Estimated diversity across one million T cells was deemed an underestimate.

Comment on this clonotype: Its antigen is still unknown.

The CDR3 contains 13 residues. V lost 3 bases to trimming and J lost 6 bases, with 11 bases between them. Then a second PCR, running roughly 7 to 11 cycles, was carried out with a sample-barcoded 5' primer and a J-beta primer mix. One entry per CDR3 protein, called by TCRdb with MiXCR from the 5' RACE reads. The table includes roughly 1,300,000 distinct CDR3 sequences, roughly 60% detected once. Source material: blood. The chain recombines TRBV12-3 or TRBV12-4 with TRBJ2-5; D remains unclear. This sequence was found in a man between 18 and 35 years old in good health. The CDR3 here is CASSFRSLKTQYF. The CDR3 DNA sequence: TGTGCCAGCAGTTTTCGCTCCTTAAAGACCCAGTACTTC.